Presented here are 23 T cell receptor beta chains from one specimen sequenced in a study of T cell changes during pregnancy in multiple sclerosis. The table came from immunoSEQ multiplex PCR; TCRdb's copy has only in-frame clones and leaves some out. The sample holds tens of thousands of clones, about 88% seen once. Material: peripheral blood, obtained after pregnancy. The receptor set was obtained from a female donor with multiple sclerosis, enrolled in a pregnancy study.

This clone has only one observation. The V and J genes are TRBV30 and TRBJ1-4; D gene unclear. Germline CDR1 GTSNPN, CDR2 SVGIG (reference sequence). The CDR3 totals 13 residues. With 1 base removed from V and 8 bases from J, the gap between germline ends came to 11 bases. The CDR3 spells CAWSGTLGEKLFF. The DNA for the CDR3 is TGTGCCTGGAGTGGGACTCTGGGGGAAAAACTGTTTTTT.

The V and J genes are TRBV15 and TRBJ2-1, with D maybe TRBD2 (5 bases). This CDR3 region has 15 residues. V lost 5 bases and J 7 bases, leaving 18 bases between the germline ends. Germline loops: CDR1 LNHNV, CDR2 YYDKDF (reference sequence). Here the CDR3 reads CATSSRATGENEQFF. CDR3 in DNA: TGTGCCACCAGCTCCCGGGCGACCGGGGAAAATGAGCAGTTCTTC.

Here the CDR3 DNA reads TGCAGCGTTGAGGGGTTAGCGGGGGGGCTGGATACGCAGTATTTT. It yields the protein CSVEGLAGGLDTQYF. The chain employs TRBV29-1 and TRBJ2-3; 11 positions agree with TRBD2. CDR1 SQVTM and CDR2 ANQGSEA come from the germline V gene. This CDR3 comprises 15 residues. V dropped 3 bases and J dropped 6; count of bases not matched to a gene: 8.

The chain is built from TRBV6-1 and TRBJ2-1; 8 bases map to TRBD1. The germline CDR1 and CDR2 sequences are MNHNS and SASEGT. V dropped 0 bases and J dropped 2; count of bases not matched to a gene: 6. The CDR3 sequence is 17 residues long. This chain's CDR3 is CASSEAIRTGTYNEQFF. The DNA for the CDR3 is TGTGCCAGCAGTGAAGCAATTAGGACAGGGACCTACAATGAGCAGTTCTTC.

The rearrangement uses TRBV15 and TRBJ1-3; D is uncertain. This CDR3 region has 12 residues. Germline-derived CDR1 and CDR2 are LNHNV and YYDKDF (reference sequence). V was trimmed by 6 bases and J by 3 bases, leaving 6 bases between them. The CDR3 bases are TGTGCCACCAGTATTTTTGGAAACACCATATATTTT. It specifies CATSIFGNTIYF.

The V and J genes are TRBV5-1 and TRBJ2-7, with TRBD2 identical over 7 bases. The CDR3 spans 13 residues. Germline CDR1 reads SGHRS; CDR2 reads YFSETQ. J lost 2 bases, V lost 6 bases, and 5 bases had no gene match. The CDR3 DNA reads TGCGCCAGCACGGCGGGGGACGCCTACGAGCAGTACTTC. Encoded protein: CASTAGDAYEQYF.

The chain combines TRBV5-1 with TRBJ1-3; 10 nucleotides agree with TRBD1. Per germline, CDR1 SGHRS and CDR2 YFSETQ. J was trimmed by 4 bases and V by 4 bases; bases with no gene match: 5. The CDR3 runs 15 residues. CDR3 sequence (DNA): TGCGCCAGCAGCCGGGGGGACAGGGGAGGAAACACCATATATTTT. This translates into CASSRGDRGGNTIYF.

The chain couples TRBV10-3 to TRBJ2-3; 9 bases map to TRBD2. Per germline, CDR1 ENHRY and CDR2 SYGVKD. This CDR3 is built from 15 residues. V trimming: 5 bases; J trimming: 0 bases; junction bases outside the gene matches: 3. Here the CDR3 DNA reads TGTGCCATCAGTTTAGCGGGGGTCAGCACAGATACGCAGTATTTT. The encoded protein is CAISLAGVSTDTQYF.

This clone appeared once. At one of its ends the junction is not consistent with the germline gene, which may arise from a read error. The gene calls are TRBV5-4 and TRBJ1-2; possibly TRBD1 for D (5 bases). CDR3 length: 15 residues. Germline values: CDR1 SGHNT, CDR2 YYREEE (reference sequence). This chain's CDR3 is CASSQATGSSYGYTF. For the CDR3, the DNA is TGCGCCAGCAGCCAGGCTACAGGATCATCCTATGGCTACACCTTC. Full variable domain (rest looked up from reference TRBV5-4 and TRBJ1-2): ETGVTQSPTHLIKTRGQQVTLRCSSQSGHNTVSWYQQALGQGPQFIFQYYREEENGRGNFPPRFSGLQFPNYSSELNVNALELDDSALYLCASSQATGSSYGYTFGSGTRLTVV.

The V gene is TRBV6-5, the J gene TRBJ2-7, with 9 bases aligning to TRBD1. From germline, CDR1 is MNHEY and CDR2 SVGAGI. The trim removed 7 bases at V and 4 bases at J, leaving 8 bases unmatched. This CDR3 has 14 residues. In DNA, the CDR3 is TGTGCCAGCAAGCCTACAGGGGGCTTGTACGAGCAGTACTTC. As protein: CASKPTGGLYEQYF.

The DNA of the CDR3 is TGTGCCAGCAGCTCCCCGGGACAGGGTTTCTCAATCTGGTTCTTC. Translated: CASSSPGQGFSIWFF. The chain recombines TRBV5-6 with TRBJ2-1; 9 bases are shared with TRBD1. V lost 3 bases and J lost 15; bases outside the gene matches: 16. CDR1 is SGHDT, CDR2 YYEEEE, per germline. CDR3 length equals 15 residues.

The genes are TRBV6-6 and TRBJ1-2, with D possibly TRBD1 on 6 matching bases. Germline CDR1 and CDR2: MNHNY and SVGAGI (reference sequence). The V end was cut by 2 bases, the J end by 4 bases, with 11 bases between. The CDR3 is 14 amino acids. This CDR3 is CASSYPDRIYGYTF. The CDR3 DNA sequence: TGTGCCAGCAGTTACCCCGACAGGATCTATGGCTACACCTTC.

This rearrangement joins TRBV2 to TRBJ2-1; D is undetermined. The CDR3 is 13 amino acids. Looked up from germline, CDR1 is SNHLY and CDR2 is FYNNEI. Trimming left V 0 bases short and J 14 bases short, with 14 bases between. In nucleotides, the CDR3 is TGTGCCAGCAGTGAAGCTCGGAGCGCCACTAAGTTCTTC. Amino acids: CASSEARSATKFF.

The gene calls are TRBV5-1 and TRBJ2-5; 7 nucleotides line up with TRBD2. Unmatched junction bases numbered 7, after V lost 0 bases and J lost 5 bases. Germline CDR1 reads SGHRS; CDR2 reads YFSETQ. This CDR3 contains 15 residues. The DNA for the CDR3 is TGCGCCAGCAGCTTGGACCAGTCCGGGGGGGAGACCCAGTACTTC. Amino acids: CASSLDQSGGETQYF.

The V and J genes are TRBV7-9 and TRBJ1-1; no clear D. The germline V gene has CDR1 SEHNR and CDR2 FQNEAQ (reference sequence). This CDR3 has 13 residues. V gave up 3 bases and J gave up 1 base, with 6 bases separating them. The CDR3 protein is CASSFTWNTEAFF. For the CDR3, the DNA is TGTGCCAGCAGCTTTACTTGGAACACTGAAGCTTTCTTT.

The rearrangement joins TRBV23-1 to TRBJ1-2, with TRBD1 as a possible D gene (6 bases). TRBV23-1 is labeled an ORF, and its function is uncertain. The germline V and J ends were trimmed by 4 bases and 8 bases, with 20 bases remaining between them. The CDR3 spans 15 residues. Written as DNA, the CDR3 is TGCGCCAGCAGTCTCTCCCTCCAGGGGATATTAGGCTACACCTTC. Encoded protein: CASSLSLQGILGYTF.

The J gene is TRBJ2-1, the V gene TRBV4-1, with D maybe TRBD2 (6 bases). V was clipped by 8 bases and J by 8 bases, with 25 bases between them. Per germline, CDR1 MGHRA and CDR2 YSYEKL. The CDR3 length is 16 residues. The CDR3 sequence is CASGVYPGTARHEQFF. DNA of the CDR3: TGCGCCAGCGGGGTCTACCCCGGGACTGCTAGGCATGAGCAGTTCTTC.

The CDR3 nucleotides read TGTGCCAGCAGCCCCAGGGTGTGGAACACTGAAGCTTTCTTT. Its translation is CASSPRVWNTEAFF. This chain joins TRBV7-2 and TRBJ1-1, with D maybe TRBD1 (5 bases). This CDR3 is 14 amino acids long. Trimming removed 5 bases from V and 1 base from J, with 11 bases in between. Germline-derived CDR1 and CDR2 are SGHTA and FQGNSA.

The V call is TRBV5-1, the J call TRBJ1-2, with 11 bases identical to TRBD1. Germline V gives CDR1 SGHRS, CDR2 YFSETQ. The V gene end was trimmed by 4 bases and the J gene end by 6 bases; junction bases not matched to a gene: 2. The length of the CDR3 is 13 residues. The CDR3 is CASSRTGGDGYTF. In DNA form, the CDR3 reads TGCGCCAGCAGCAGGACAGGGGGCGATGGCTACACCTTC.

This chain joins TRBV15 and TRBJ1-3; 11 bases match TRBD1. Unmatched junction bases numbered 5, after V lost 3 bases and J lost 4 bases. Germline V CDR1 and CDR2: LNHNV, YYDKDF (reference sequence). The length of the CDR3 is 16 residues. The DNA for the CDR3 is TGTGCCACCAGCAGGAAAGGACAGGGGGCCGGAAACACCATATATTTT. Its translation: CATSRKGQGAGNTIYF.

The chain combines TRBV30 with TRBJ1-1; a possible D gene is TRBD1 (5 bases). V was pared by 3 bases and J by 10 bases, with 15 bases between. Germline V lookup: CDR1 GTSNPN, CDR2 SVGIG (reference sequence). The CDR3 spans 12 residues. CDR3 coding DNA: TGTGCCTGGAGGGACAATAGAAGGGGAGCTTTCTTT. It translates to CAWRDNRRGAFF.

The gene calls are TRBV18 and TRBJ2-5; D ambiguous. The V end was cut by 0 bases, the J end by 5 bases, with 10 bases between. Per germline, CDR1 KGHSH and CDR2 LQKENI. The CDR3 consists of 14 residues. The CDR3 reads CASSPPSVAETQYF. In DNA, the CDR3 is TGTGCCAGCTCACCACCTAGTGTCGCCGAGACCCAGTACTTC. Filled out from reference TRBV18 and TRBJ2-5, the complete variable domain reads NAGVMQNPRHLVRRRGQEARLRCSPMKGHSHVYWYRQLPEEGLKFMVYLQKENIIDESGMPKERFSAEFPKEGPSILRIQQVVRGDSAAYFCASSPPSVAETQYFGPGTRLLVL.

This chain joins TRBV29-1 and TRBJ2-2, with D possibly TRBD2 on 6 matching bases. The CDR3 extends over 12 amino acids. From germline, CDR1 is SQVTM and CDR2 ANQGSEA. The V gene lost 7 bases and the J gene lost 6 bases, with 12 bases spanning the gap. The DNA for the CDR3 is TGCAGCGGGGGAAGGGAGGCCGGGGAGCTGTTTTTT. Protein product: CSGGREAGELFF.